The 21 T cell receptor beta chains given below trace back to one sample, sequenced in a study of Ad26.COV2.S vaccination and SARS-CoV-2 variants. The treatment here: over 15 received Ad26.COV2.S at low or high dose, single or two shots; about five received placebo; per-sample allocation not given. Day 63 after the first vaccine or placebo injection was the time point for sampling. Libraries were prepared by immunoSEQ multiplex PCR; TCRdb keeps only in-frame clonotypes and omits some of them. Of some 340,000 clones in the sample, about 82% were seen once. The sequenced sample was peripheral blood, obtained in a trial of Ad26.COV2.S vaccine versus placebo. These receptors were collected from a person aged 18-60 years who received the Ad26.COV2.S COVID-19 vaccine or a placebo.

The genes are TRBV3-1 (or the pseudogene TRBV3-2) and TRBJ1-2; the D is unclear. The germline V gene encodes CDR1 LGHDT and CDR2 YNNKEL (reference sequence). Deletions cut 2 bases from V and 7 bases from J, with 14 bases between. CDR3 size: 14 residues. CDR3 DNA: TGTGCCAGCAGCCAAAGACCCGCATTTGTTGGCTACACCTTC. It yields the protein CASSQRPAFVGYTF.

This clone was seen a few times. The chain recombines TRBV6-5 with TRBJ2-7; no firm D call. The CDR3 length is 13 residues. Trimming stripped 6 bases from V and 5 bases from J, with 14 bases between. CDR1 and CDR2 (germline): MNHEY, SVGAGI. CDR3 protein: CASSRGAYHEQYF. CDR3 nucleotides: TGTGCCAGCAGCCGCGGAGCTTACCACGAGCAGTACTTC.

This clone was seen a few times. The CDR3 protein is CASSPGHPNTEAFF. The CDR3 coding sequence is TGTGCCAGCAGTCCCGGACACCCGAACACTGAAGCTTTCTTT. The chain joins TRBV7-9 to TRBJ1-1; tentative D call: TRBD1 (5 bases). The V gene lost 6 bases and the J gene lost 1 base, with 12 bases spanning the gap. This CDR3 contains 14 residues. CDR1 and CDR2 (germline): SEHNR, FQNEAQ (reference sequence).

This chain joins TRBV19 and TRBJ2-7; no clear D. V was pared by 3 bases and J by 2 bases, with 11 bases between. The CDR3 extends over 14 amino acids. Germline CDR1 reads LNHDA; CDR2 reads SQIVND (reference sequence). Here the CDR3 DNA reads TGTGCCAGTAGTATTAGAGGCCTTACCTACGAGCAGTACTTC. This sequence encodes CASSIRGLTYEQYF.

The chain couples TRBV4-2 to TRBJ1-2; no firm D call. Per germline, CDR1 LGHNA and CDR2 YNFKEQ. The CDR3 has 16 residues. Trimming took off 4 bases at V and 3 bases at J, with 18 bases between the two ends. CDR3 nucleotides: TGTGCCAGCAGCCGAGATAATGGGGAGCTCTACTATGGCTACACCTTC. This encodes CASSRDNGELYYGYTF.

The rearrangement links TRBV4-2 to TRBJ2-7; TRBD2 matches at 7 bases. The CDR3 is 17 amino acids. From germline, CDR1 is LGHNA and CDR2 YNFKEQ. The ends lost 1 base at V and 0 bases at J; junction bases unmatched: 9. The CDR3 region is CASSQVGGGEGSYEQYF. CDR3 nucleotides: TGTGCCAGCAGCCAAGTTGGGGGTGGGGAGGGCTCCTACGAGCAGTACTTC.

The chain has TRBV6-1 and TRBJ1-5; 10 bases align to TRBD1. After removal of 2 bases from V and 0 bases from J, the junction contained 7 bases not matched to a gene. Germline values: CDR1 MNHNS, CDR2 SASEGT. The CDR3 spans 18 residues. DNA for the CDR3: TGTGCCAGCAGTGAAAGTCCGGGACAGGGGAATAGCAATCAGCCCCAGCATTTT. Amino acids: CASSESPGQGNSNQPQHF.

V is TRBV29-1 and J is TRBJ2-3, with TRBD2 matching 11 bases. The CDR3 length is 16 residues. In germline, CDR1 is SQVTM, CDR2 ANQGSEA. With 6 bases clipped from V and 4 bases from J, the junction kept 12 bases outside the gene matches. The CDR3 sequence is CSVAGIAGGVADTQYF. CDR3 coding DNA: TGCAGCGTGGCCGGGATAGCGGGGGGGGTAGCAGATACGCAGTATTTT.

This chain connects TRBV9 to TRBJ2-3; possible D gene TRBD2, 6 bases. Between the trimmed V and J ends, which lost 2 bases and 2 bases, there was a span of 15 bases. There are 16 residues in the CDR3. The germline V gene has CDR1 SGDLS and CDR2 YYNGEE. The CDR3 coding sequence is TGTGCCAGCAGCGTCAGGTGGCGGGGAAACACAGATACGCAGTATTTT. Translated, it gives CASSVRWRGNTDTQYF.

The chain joins TRBV4-1 to TRBJ1-1; 10 bases are a match to TRBD1. V shed 2 bases, J shed 4 bases, and the junction held 16 bases outside the gene matches. Germline CDR1 and CDR2: MGHRA and YSYEKL. The CDR3 totals 19 residues. The CDR3 here is CASSQIYFEDRGDGTEAFF. DNA for the CDR3: TGCGCCAGCAGCCAAATATATTTCGAGGACAGGGGGGATGGCACTGAAGCTTTCTTT.

This chain joins TRBV19 and TRBJ2-2; TRBD2 matches 11 bases. Germline trimming cut 10 bases from V and 1 base from J; bases unmatched to any gene: 5. Germline V gene lookup returns CDR1 LNHDA and CDR2 SQIVND (reference sequence). This CDR3 has 15 amino acids. DNA for the CDR3: TGTGCCACCTCCCTAGCGGGGGGGAACACCGGGGAGCTGTTTTTT. Translated, it gives CATSLAGGNTGELFF. Filled out from reference TRBV19 and TRBJ2-2, the complete variable domain reads DGGITQSPKYLFRKEGQNVTLSCEQNLNHDAMYWYRQDPGQGLRLIYYSQIVNDFQKGDIAEGYSVSREKKESFPLTVTSAQKNPTAFYLCATSLAGGNTGELFFGEGSRLTVL.

The rearrangement joins TRBV30 to TRBJ1-5; D gene unclear. This CDR3 is built from 14 residues. Trimming stripped 0 bases from V and 4 bases from J, with 10 bases between. Germline V gene sequence: CDR1 GTSNPN, CDR2 SVGIG (reference sequence). In DNA, the CDR3 is TGTGCCTGGAGTGTAGGGATAAGAAATCAGCCCCAGCATTTT. The encoded protein is CAWSVGIRNQPQHF.

This clone appeared once. In nucleotides, the CDR3 is TGTGCCACCAGTGATACCGGGACAGGTAACACCGGGGAGCTGTTTTTT. It specifies CATSDTGTGNTGELFF. The rearrangement joins TRBV24-1 to TRBJ2-2; 8 bases map to TRBD1. The CDR3 runs to 16 residues. Germline V CDR1 and CDR2: KGHDR, SFDVKD. V lost 3 bases to trimming and J lost 2 bases; unmatched junction nucleotides: 4.

V and J are TRBV28 and TRBJ1-2, with TRBD1 as a possible D gene (5 bases). There are 14 residues in the CDR3. V lost 2 bases, J lost 4 bases, and 11 bases lay in between. The germline V gene encodes CDR1 MDHEN and CDR2 SYDVKM. In DNA, the CDR3 is TGTGCCAGCAGTTTAGACAGAACTACCTATGGCTACACCTTC. Its protein product is CASSLDRTTYGYTF.

The rearrangement uses TRBV5-5 and TRBJ2-1; no definite D call. Germline CDR1 SGHKS, CDR2 YYEKEE (reference sequence). The V end was cut by 2 bases, the J end by 0 bases, with 9 bases between. This CDR3 contains 15 residues. CDR3 sequence (DNA): TGTGCCAGCAGCTTTAGCATTCCCTCCTACAATGAGCAGTTCTTC. This sequence encodes CASSFSIPSYNEQFF.

V is TRBV28 and J is TRBJ1-1, with unresolved D. The CDR3 loop spans 15 amino acids. CDR1 and CDR2 from the germline V gene are MDHEN and SYDVKM. Trimming removed 6 bases from V and 0 bases from J, with 14 bases in between. The chain's CDR3 is CASRGLAAMNTEAFF. CDR3 in DNA: TGTGCCAGCAGGGGGTTGGCAGCAATGAACACTGAAGCTTTCTTT.

The chain couples TRBV9 to TRBJ2-2; D gene uncertain. The V gene's germline CDR1 is SGDLS and CDR2 YYNGEE. Trimming took off 3 bases at V and 6 bases at J, with 12 bases between the two ends. The CDR3 length is 14 residues. DNA for the CDR3: TGTGCCAGCAGCGGAACCCCCAGAGCCGGGGAGCTGTTTTTT. It is translated as CASSGTPRAGELFF.

A few counts support this clone. The gene calls are TRBV6-2 or TRBV6-3 and TRBJ1-5, with a weak D call TRBD1 (5 bases). The V gene lost 6 bases and the J gene lost 1 base, with 13 bases spanning the gap. Germline loops: CDR1 MNHEY, CDR2 SVGEGT. The CDR3 has 15 amino acids. CDR3 amino acids: CASSGGVISNQPQHF. DNA of the CDR3: TGTGCCAGCAGCGGGGGGGTGATCAGCAATCAGCCCCAGCATTTT.

This clone was recorded a few times. A read error may produce the germline difference seen at one junction end. The CDR3 loop reads CASSLGLGNTGELFF. The CDR3, as DNA: TGTGCTAGCAGCTTAGGACTGGGGAACACCGGGGAGCTGTTTTTT. This chain links TRBV7-7 with TRBJ2-2, with TRBD2 as a possible D gene (5 bases). Germline V CDR1 and CDR2: SSHAT, FNYEAQ (reference sequence). The CDR3 spans 15 residues.

V is TRBV24-1 and J is TRBJ1-5; perhaps TRBD1 as D (6 bases). Germline CDR1 is KGHDR and CDR2 is SFDVKD. The CDR3 loop spans 16 amino acids. Trimming took off 3 bases at V and 1 base at J, with 12 bases between the two ends. CDR3 sequence: CATSDTGSGSNQPQHF. The CDR3 nucleotides are TGTGCCACCAGTGATACAGGGAGCGGGAGCAATCAGCCCCAGCATTTT.

This chain links TRBV11-3 with TRBJ2-7; D might be TRBD1 or TRBD2, each matching 6 bases. This CDR3 is 15 amino acids long. Per the germline V gene, CDR1 is SGHNT and CDR2 is YENEEA. V lost 1 base and J 4 bases, leaving 14 bases between the germline ends. The CDR3 bases are TGTGCCAGCAGCTTAGGCGGGACAAAGCAATACGAGCAGTACTTC. It codes for CASSLGGTKQYEQYF.